The sequence of this T cell receptor (beta chain) was determined in a study of cytomegalovirus exposure and HLA in healthy donors. Findings and limits, study-wide: Within the approximately 130 validation repertoires, first-cohort TCR clusters tended to co-occur, according to a later analysis. Researchers counted 164 TCR beta chains as cytomegalovirus-associated.

This clone was seen a single time. Its antigen is currently unknown. Here immunoSEQ multiplex PCR was the method, and the copy in TCRdb shows in-frame clones only, minus some. The repertoire consists of 110,000 to 150,000 clones, with about 94% occurring once and the leading ten covering 1.5% to 2%. A roughly 130-subject validation cohort, separate from the approximately 670-subject first cohort, supplied the donors. V gave up 3 bases and J gave up 3 bases, with 10 bases separating them. Germline V gives CDR1 MDHEN, CDR2 SYDVKM. The CDR3 runs to 14 residues. The specimen sequenced was PBMCs. The receptor's source is a young man in good health and CMV-seropositive. The V gene is TRBV28, the J gene TRBJ2-3; D is unresolved. This CDR3 reads CASSFGSSTDTQYF. CDR3 nucleotide sequence: TGTGCCAGCAGTTTCGGGTCGTCGACAGATACGCAGTATTTT.